This T cell receptor beta chain comes out of a study of T cells in Graves' hyperthyroidism and ophthalmopathy. The investigators amplified TCR beta CDR3 regions from RNA transcripts. First-round RT-PCR of the TCR CDR3 relied on the HTBI primer set. A single record per CDR3 protein comes from TCRdb applying MiXCR to the multiplex PCR reads. Of a few hundred thousand distinct CDR3 sequences listed, roughly 15% are singletons. The CDR3 is made up of 15 amino acids. Germline V gene lookup returns CDR1 SEHNR and CDR2 FQNEAQ (reference sequence). V was clipped by 3 bases and J by 7 bases; unmatched bases: 8.

This clonotype was obtained from a woman aged 40 to 55 with Graves' hyperthyroidism that later progressed to Graves' ophthalmopathy. The V gene is TRBV7-9, the J gene TRBJ2-7, with 11 bases matching TRBD2. Material for sequencing was blood. The chain's CDR3 is CASSFSTSGIVEQYF. CDR3 DNA: TGTGCCAGCAGCTTCTCGACTAGCGGGATTGTTGAGCAGTACTTC.